This T cell receptor (beta chain) is from a study of CD4 T cells in relation to SARS-CoV-2 and coronaviruses. The assay was immunoSEQ multiplex PCR, and TCRdb's table has in-frame clones only and misses some. The sample holds 18,000 or so clones, over 70% seen once. This clone was recorded once. Its antigen is undetermined. Unexposed donor CD4+ T cells date from about 2011-2019, before the COVID-19 pandemic. Isolation of CD4+ T cells took place after approximately 11 days in culture. Germline V CDR1 and CDR2: GTSNPN, SVGIG (reference sequence). The CDR3 sequence is 15 residues long. Unmatched junction bases numbered 10, after V lost 3 bases and J lost 4 bases.

The source material was CD4+ T cells from PBMCs, cultured in vitro. The origin of this receptor is a human donor in good health. The chain combines TRBV30 with TRBJ2-3; TRBD2 agrees at 7 bases. CDR3 loop: CAWSTSGMNPDTQYF. CDR3 sequence (DNA): TGTGCCTGGAGCACAAGCGGGATGAACCCAGATACGCAGTATTTT.